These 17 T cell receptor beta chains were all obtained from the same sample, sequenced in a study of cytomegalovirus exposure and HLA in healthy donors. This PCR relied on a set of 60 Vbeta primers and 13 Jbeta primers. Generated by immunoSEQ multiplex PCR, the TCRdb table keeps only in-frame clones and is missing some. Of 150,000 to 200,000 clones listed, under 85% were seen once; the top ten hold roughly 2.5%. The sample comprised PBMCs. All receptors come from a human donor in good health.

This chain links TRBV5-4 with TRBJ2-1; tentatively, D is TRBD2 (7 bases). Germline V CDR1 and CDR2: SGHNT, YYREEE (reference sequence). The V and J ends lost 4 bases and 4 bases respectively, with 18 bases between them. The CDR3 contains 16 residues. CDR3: CASSMVGGGLYNEQFF. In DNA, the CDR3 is TGTGCCAGCAGCATGGTAGGCGGGGGCCTATACAATGAGCAGTTCTTC.

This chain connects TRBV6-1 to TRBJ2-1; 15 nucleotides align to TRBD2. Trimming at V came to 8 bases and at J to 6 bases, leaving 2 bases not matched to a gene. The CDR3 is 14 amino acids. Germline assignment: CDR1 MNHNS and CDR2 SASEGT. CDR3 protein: CASRTSGGANEQFF. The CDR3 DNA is TGTGCCAGCCGGACTAGCGGGGGGGCCAATGAGCAGTTCTTC.

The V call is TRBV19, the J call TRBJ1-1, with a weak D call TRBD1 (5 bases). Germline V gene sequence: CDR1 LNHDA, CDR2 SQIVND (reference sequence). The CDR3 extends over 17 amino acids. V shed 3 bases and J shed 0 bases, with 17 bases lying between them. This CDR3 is CASSILGVGIMNTEAFF. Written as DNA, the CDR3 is TGTGCCAGTAGTATTTTAGGGGTTGGGATAATGAACACTGAAGCTTTCTTT.

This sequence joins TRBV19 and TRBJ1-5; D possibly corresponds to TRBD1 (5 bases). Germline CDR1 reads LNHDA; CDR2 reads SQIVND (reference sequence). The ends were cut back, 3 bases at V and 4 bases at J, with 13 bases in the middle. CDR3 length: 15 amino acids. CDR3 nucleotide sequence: TGTGCCAGTAGTATGGAAGGGGCCCGAAATCAGCCCCAGCATTTT. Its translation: CASSMEGARNQPQHF. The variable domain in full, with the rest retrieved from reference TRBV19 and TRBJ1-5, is DGGITQSPKYLFRKEGQNVTLSCEQNLNHDAMYWYRQDPGQGLRLIYYSQIVNDFQKGDIAEGYSVSREKKESFPLTVTSAQKNPTAFYLCASSMEGARNQPQHFGDGTRLSIL.

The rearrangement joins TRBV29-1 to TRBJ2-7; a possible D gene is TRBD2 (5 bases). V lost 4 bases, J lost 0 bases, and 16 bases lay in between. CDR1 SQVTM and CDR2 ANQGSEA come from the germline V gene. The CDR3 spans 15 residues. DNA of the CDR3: TGCAGCGTTGTCCTTGCAGTGGACTTCTCCTACGAGCAGTACTTC. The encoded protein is CSVVLAVDFSYEQYF.

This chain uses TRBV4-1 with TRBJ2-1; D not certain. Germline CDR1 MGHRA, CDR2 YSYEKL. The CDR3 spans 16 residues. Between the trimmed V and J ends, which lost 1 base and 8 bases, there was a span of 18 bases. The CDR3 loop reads CASSQGFSRGRDEQFF. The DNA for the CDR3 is TGCGCCAGCAGCCAAGGATTTAGCCGAGGCCGGGATGAGCAGTTCTTC.

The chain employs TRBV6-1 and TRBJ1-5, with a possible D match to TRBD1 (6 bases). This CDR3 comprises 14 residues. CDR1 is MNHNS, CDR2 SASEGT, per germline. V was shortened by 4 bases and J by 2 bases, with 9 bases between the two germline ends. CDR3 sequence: CASSGPGGNQPQHF. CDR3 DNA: TGTGCCAGCAGTGGGCCAGGGGGCAATCAGCCCCAGCATTTT.

CDR3 sequence reads: CASSYSATGEIDGYTF. The DNA of the CDR3 is TGTGCCAGCAGTTACTCGGCAACAGGGGAGATCGATGGCTACACCTTC. The V call is TRBV6-6, the J call TRBJ1-2; 7 bases are shared with TRBD1. The CDR3 extends over 16 amino acids. Germline V lookup: CDR1 MNHNY, CDR2 SVGAGI (reference sequence). The V gene end was trimmed by 0 bases and the J gene end by 6 bases; junction bases not matched to a gene: 10.

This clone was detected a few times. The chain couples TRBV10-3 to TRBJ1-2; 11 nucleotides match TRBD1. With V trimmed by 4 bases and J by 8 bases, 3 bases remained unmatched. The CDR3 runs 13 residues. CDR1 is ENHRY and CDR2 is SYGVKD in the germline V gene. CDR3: CAISGGDRGGYTF. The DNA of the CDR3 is TGTGCCATCAGTGGCGGGGACAGGGGGGGCTACACCTTC.

The CDR3 DNA follows: TGTGCCAGCAGTCCCCTCGCGGGACTAACCTACAATGAGCAGTTCTTC. It codes for CASSPLAGLTYNEQFF. The gene calls are TRBV7-2 and TRBJ2-1; 7 bases are shared with TRBD2. The CDR3 loop spans 16 amino acids. Per germline, CDR1 SGHTA and CDR2 FQGNSA. The V gene end was trimmed by 6 bases and the J gene end by 2 bases; junction bases not matched to a gene: 10.

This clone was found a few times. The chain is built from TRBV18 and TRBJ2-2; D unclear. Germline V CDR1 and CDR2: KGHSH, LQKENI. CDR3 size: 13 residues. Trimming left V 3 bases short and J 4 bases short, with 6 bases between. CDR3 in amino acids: CASSPPSTGELFF. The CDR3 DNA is TGTGCCAGCTCACCCCCTAGCACCGGGGAGCTGTTTTTT.

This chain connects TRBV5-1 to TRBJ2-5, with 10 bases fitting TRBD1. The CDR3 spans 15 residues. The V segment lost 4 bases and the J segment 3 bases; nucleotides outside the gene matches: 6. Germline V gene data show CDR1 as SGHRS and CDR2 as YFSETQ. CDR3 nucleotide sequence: TGCGCCAGCAGCATTGACAGGGGGCGGGAAGAGACCCAGTACTTC. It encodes CASSIDRGREETQYF.

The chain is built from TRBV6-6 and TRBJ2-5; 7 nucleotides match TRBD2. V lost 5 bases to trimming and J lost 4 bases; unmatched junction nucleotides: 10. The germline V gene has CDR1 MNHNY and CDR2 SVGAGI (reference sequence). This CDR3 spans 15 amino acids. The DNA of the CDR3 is TGTGCCAGCAGTCCCCCCGGACTAGGAGGAGAGACCCAGTACTTC. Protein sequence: CASSPPGLGGETQYF.

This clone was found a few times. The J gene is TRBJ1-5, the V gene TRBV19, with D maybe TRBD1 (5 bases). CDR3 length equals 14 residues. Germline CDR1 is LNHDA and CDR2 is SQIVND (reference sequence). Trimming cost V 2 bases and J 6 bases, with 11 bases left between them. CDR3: CASSISRVFQPQHF. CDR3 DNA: TGTGCCAGTAGTATATCCAGGGTTTTTCAGCCCCAGCATTTT.

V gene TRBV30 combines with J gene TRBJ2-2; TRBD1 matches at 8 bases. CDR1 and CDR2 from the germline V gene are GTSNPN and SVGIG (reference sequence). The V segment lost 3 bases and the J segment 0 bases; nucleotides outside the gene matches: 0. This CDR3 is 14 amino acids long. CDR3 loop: CAWRDRANTGELFF. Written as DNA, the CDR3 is TGTGCCTGGAGGGACAGGGCGAACACCGGGGAGCTGTTTTTT.

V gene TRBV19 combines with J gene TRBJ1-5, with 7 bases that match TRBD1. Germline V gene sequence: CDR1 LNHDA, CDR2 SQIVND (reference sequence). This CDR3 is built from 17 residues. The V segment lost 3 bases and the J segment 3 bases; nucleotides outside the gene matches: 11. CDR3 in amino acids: CASSMRGTATSNQPQHF. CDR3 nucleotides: TGTGCCAGTAGTATGAGGGGGACAGCCACCTCCAATCAGCCCCAGCATTTT.

The CDR3 sequence is CATQGYNQPQHF. In DNA, the CDR3 is TGTGCCACCCAGGGATACAATCAGCCCCAGCATTTT. The V and J genes are TRBV25-1 and TRBJ1-5; D possibly corresponds to TRBD1 (5 bases). The CDR3 covers 12 residues. CDR1 is MGHDK, CDR2 SYGVNS, per germline. V dropped 10 bases and J dropped 3 bases, with 10 bases sitting between them.